Given below is one T cell receptor beta chain in context. Purified naive CD4+ T cells were depleted of CD25+ Tregs. Germline V gene lookup returns CDR1 PRHDT and CDR2 FYEKMQ (reference sequence). CDR3 size: 13 residues. The ends were cut back, 3 bases at V and 4 bases at J, with 9 bases in the middle. Full-length variable regions came from constant-region reverse primers plus semi-nested Nested Universal Primer A PCR. TCRdb reprocessed the 5' RACE reads with MiXCR, giving one entry per CDR3 protein. In the table there are roughly 38,000 distinct CDR3 sequences, 15% to 20% of which are singletons. This TCR was sampled from a female donor with breast cancer. The chain carries TRBV13 and TRBJ2-5; no firm D call. What was sequenced was naive CD4+ T cells sorted from a lymph node. The subset here: naive CD4+ T cells, CD4+CD45RA+CD25-. The CDR3, as DNA: TGTGCCAGCAGCTTGTGGTCTACAGAGACCCAGTACTTC. Its translation is CASSLWSTETQYF.